The 19 T cell receptor beta chains presented below share a single source sample, sequenced in a study of glioma-infiltrating T cells. Using RNA template, CDR3s of TCR alpha and beta were amplified with iRepertoire arm-PCR. TCRdb independently ran MiXCR on the multiplex PCR reads; one entry per CDR3 protein. The sample carries some 130,000 distinct CDR3 sequences, 24% recorded once. Sequenced input: glioma tissue, nonneoplastic brain tissue, or PBMCs (not recorded which). Receptor source: a human donor with low-grade glioma or glioblastoma, undergoing nonglioma brain surgery, or in good health (not recorded which).

The chain carries TRBV7-3 and TRBJ2-3; tentatively, D is TRBD1 or TRBD2 (5 bases each). The germline CDR1 and CDR2 sequences are SGHTA and FQGTGA. V was clipped by 6 bases and J by 0 bases, with 13 bases between them. CDR3 size: 15 residues. The CDR3 DNA reads as TGTGCCAGCAGACGAGAGGGGCTAAGCACAGATACGCAGTATTTT. It codes for CASRREGLSTDTQYF.

This clonotype occurred many times. This chain uses TRBV28 with TRBJ1-3, with TRBD1 identical over 8 bases. The CDR3 runs to 15 residues. Germline loops: CDR1 MDHEN, CDR2 SYDVKM. Trimming at V came to 5 bases and at J to 5 bases, leaving 8 bases not matched to a gene. CDR3 nucleotide sequence: TGTGCCAGCAGTAGGACAGGGTATACGCGAAACACCATATATTTT. Translated: CASSRTGYTRNTIYF.

This chain joins TRBV19 and TRBJ1-3, with a possible D match to TRBD1 (5 bases). CDR3 size: 14 residues. Germline V gives CDR1 LNHDA, CDR2 SQIVND (reference sequence). The germline V and J ends were trimmed by 1 base and 4 bases, with 8 bases remaining between them. CDR3 nucleotide sequence: TGTGCCAGTAGTATAGCTGGGGCCGGAAACACCATATATTTT. Its translation: CASSIAGAGNTIYF.

The chain links TRBV7-9 to TRBJ1-2; 9 bases match TRBD1. The CDR3 covers 16 residues. The germline gives CDR1 SEHNR, CDR2 FQNEAQ (reference sequence). The trim removed 4 bases at V and 8 bases at J, leaving 14 bases unmatched. CDR3 DNA: TGTGCCAGCAGCTCCAACATGGACAGGGGCTTGAGCGGCTACACCTTC. It encodes CASSSNMDRGLSGYTF.

This clonotype has at least ten counts. The rearrangement uses TRBV28 and TRBJ1-1, with TRBD1 as a possible D gene (5 bases). Germline CDR1 reads MDHEN; CDR2 reads SYDVKM. Deletions cut 8 bases from V and 0 bases from J, with 10 bases between. The CDR3 contains 13 residues. The CDR3: CASEGRLNTEAFF. CDR3 coding DNA: TGTGCCAGCGAGGGACGGCTGAACACTGAAGCTTTCTTT.

This clonotype was seen many times. The chain couples TRBV6-6 to TRBJ2-2; D uncertain. The CDR3 length is 16 residues. Trimming removed 0 bases from V and 0 bases from J, with 8 bases in between. Germline lookup yields CDR1 MNHNY and CDR2 SVGAGI (reference sequence). The CDR3 spells CASSYSGRANTGELFF. DNA for the CDR3: TGTGCCAGCAGTTACTCCGGCCGCGCGAACACCGGGGAGCTGTTTTTT.

This clonotype was picked up many times. The chain links TRBV6-1 to TRBJ1-2, with 7 nucleotides matching TRBD1. Germline V CDR1 and CDR2: MNHNS, SASEGT. The CDR3 sequence is 16 residues long. The ends lost 6 bases at V and 2 bases at J; junction bases unmatched: 12. CDR3 region: CASSYTSRGRNYGYTF. CDR3 sequence (DNA): TGTGCCAGCAGCTATACCTCCAGGGGGAGGAACTATGGCTACACCTTC.

This clonotype has more than one count but fewer than ten. The J gene is TRBJ2-2, the V gene TRBV12-3 or TRBV12-4, with D unclear. V gave up 7 bases and J gave up 3 bases, with 6 bases separating them. The CDR3 is made up of 12 amino acids. As DNA, the CDR3 is TGTGCCAGCATTCTATACACCGGGGAGCTGTTTTTT. Its translation: CASILYTGELFF.

Turning to this clonotype: A much larger clonotype is one base distant, so this may be a read error. The gene calls are TRBV27 and TRBJ2-2; D is unresolved. Germline V CDR1 and CDR2: MNHEY, SMNVEV (reference sequence). Trimming took off 5 bases at V and 0 bases at J, with 13 bases between the two ends. The CDR3 sequence is 16 residues long. CDR3 sequence: CASSTYSLANTGELFF. The CDR3 bases are TGTGCCAGCAGTACGTACAGCCTCGCGAACACCGGGGAGCTGTTTTTT.

This clonotype was found a few times. The rearrangement links TRBV3-1 to TRBJ1-2; D unresolved. The CDR3 sequence is 12 residues long. Per germline, CDR1 LGHDT and CDR2 YNNKEL (reference sequence). Deletions cut 4 bases from V and 7 bases from J, with 10 bases between. The CDR3 DNA is TGTGCCAGCAGCCGAACGGATGGTGGCTACACCTTC. Its protein is CASSRTDGGYTF. The entire variable domain, with the rest obtained from reference TRBV3-1 and TRBJ1-2, is as follows: DTAVSQTPKYLVTQMGNDKSIKCEQNLGHDTMYWYKQDSKKFLKIMFSYNNKELIINETVPNRFSPKSPDKAHLNLHINSLELGDSAVYFCASSRTDGGYTFGSGTRLTVV.

The chain links TRBV7-8 to TRBJ2-5; D is ambiguous. CDR3 length: 14 residues. The germline gives CDR1 SGHVS, CDR2 FQNEAQ. V gave up 1 base and J gave up 5 bases, with 11 bases separating them. CDR3 nucleotides: TGTGCCAGCAGCTTAGTGTCCTATGGGGAGACCCAGTACTTC. Translation: CASSLVSYGETQYF. Filled out from reference TRBV7-8 and TRBJ2-5, the complete variable domain reads GAGVSQSPRYKVAKRGQDVALRCDPISGHVSLFWYQQALGQGPEFLTYFQNEAQLDKSGLPSDRFFAERPEGSVSTLKIQRTQQEDSAVYLCASSLVSYGETQYFGPGTRLLVL.

The genes are TRBV7-8 and TRBJ1-3; D may be TRBD1 (6 bases). The CDR3 is 17 amino acids. V lost 4 bases and J 0 bases, leaving 16 bases between the germline ends. Germline V CDR1 and CDR2: SGHVS, FQNEAQ. In nucleotides, the CDR3 is TGTGCCAGCAGCTCCCCGAAAAGGGGGTTCTCTGGAAACACCATATATTTT. Amino acid sequence: CASSSPKRGFSGNTIYF.

As regards this clonotype: A much larger clone is a single base away; this may be a read error. CDR3 DNA sequence: TGTGCCAGCAGTGCCGAAGGTTACACTGAAGCTTTCTTT. It translates to CASSAEGYTEAFF. The chain recombines TRBV25-1 with TRBJ1-1; D is unresolved. In germline, CDR1 is MGHDK, CDR2 SYGVNS. Trimming stripped 4 bases from V and 3 bases from J, with 9 bases between. CDR3 length: 13 residues. The whole variable domain, remainder taken from reference TRBV25-1 and TRBJ1-1, is EADIYQTPRYLVIGTGKKITLECSQTMGHDKMYWYQQDPGMELHLIHYSYGVNSTEKGDLSSESTVSRIRTEHFPLTLESARPSHTSQYLCASSAEGYTEAFFGQGTRLTVV.

This clonotype is deemed medium-sized (0.01 to 0.1%). The CDR3: CASSLEPRTDTQYF. CDR3 sequence (DNA): TGTGCCAGCAGCCTAGAGCCCCGCACAGATACGCAGTATTTT. The V gene is TRBV6-1, the J gene TRBJ2-3; D is unresolved. Germline V gives CDR1 MNHNS, CDR2 SASEGT. Trimming took 6 bases from V and 1 from J, leaving 11 bases between them. The CDR3 has 14 residues.

This chain uses TRBV4-1 with TRBJ2-1; D unresolved. Deletions cut 1 base from V and 0 bases from J, with 7 bases between. The CDR3 spans 15 residues. The germline CDR1 and CDR2 sequences are MGHRA and YSYEKL. CDR3 region: CASSQGAASYNEQFF. The DNA for the CDR3 is TGCGCCAGCAGCCAAGGGGCGGCCTCCTACAATGAGCAGTTCTTC.

A few counts support this clonotype. One end of the junction is discordant with germline, which a read error may explain. The chain recombines TRBV20-1 with TRBJ2-5, with 9 bases identical to TRBD2. The CDR3 length is 14 residues. Germline V lookup: CDR1 DFQATT, CDR2 SNEGSKA (reference sequence). Here the CDR3 reads CGARGKRGAETQYF. The CDR3 nucleotides are TGCGGTGCCCGGGGGAAGCGGGGGGCGGAGACCCAGTACTTC.

The sample holds many counts of this clonotype. The rearrangement uses TRBV27 and TRBJ2-7; the match to TRBD1 covers 9 bases. J lost 7 bases, V lost 4 bases, and 5 bases had no gene match. CDR1 MNHEY and CDR2 SMNVEV come from the germline V gene (reference sequence). This CDR3 is built from 13 residues. The CDR3 sequence: CASSWGQGGEQYV. The CDR3 coding sequence is TGTGCCAGCAGTTGGGGACAGGGTGGGGAGCAGTACGTC.

This clonotype was counted a few times. This chain joins TRBV4-2 and TRBJ2-5, with TRBD2 matching over 7 bases. Trimming removed 5 bases from V and 0 bases from J; junction bases left unmatched: 3. The germline V gene encodes CDR1 LGHNA and CDR2 YNFKEQ. The CDR3 totals 14 residues. The CDR3 region is CASSVGTNQETQYF. For the CDR3, the DNA is TGTGCCAGCAGCGTCGGGACTAACCAAGAGACCCAGTACTTC.

Comments on this clonotype: One junction end does not reproduce the germline sequence, and a read error may be involved. The chain recombines TRBV4-2 with TRBJ1-2; D is perhaps TRBD1 (6 bases). The CDR3 extends over 16 amino acids. Per germline, CDR1 LGHNA and CDR2 YNFKEQ. This chain's CDR3 is CAGSQVDRDINYGYTF. The CDR3 region has the DNA TGTGCCGGCAGCCAAGTGGACAGAGACATTAACTATGGCTACACCTTC.